A single sample is the source of the 22 T cell receptor beta chains below, sequenced in a study of shared clonotypes between healthy human individuals. Only in-frame clones appear in the TCRdb table, and some are missing; sequencing was by immunoSEQ multiplex PCR. This table holds roughly 640,000 clones, 74% found once. Specimen: memory CD4+ T cells sorted from blood. Subset described: CD45RA-negative fraction. The receptors originated from a woman in her twenties or thirties in good health.

The chain joins TRBV10-1 to TRBJ2-1, with 9 positions matching TRBD2. Germline V gene data show CDR1 as WNHNN and CDR2 as SYGVQD (reference sequence). The trim removed 5 bases at V and 7 bases at J, leaving 9 bases unmatched. The CDR3 extends over 15 amino acids. The CDR3 region is CASSSGASGKNEQFF. The CDR3 DNA reads as TGCGCCAGCAGTTCGGGGGCTAGCGGGAAAAATGAGCAGTTCTTC.

The V and J genes are TRBV2 and TRBJ2-1; D is possibly TRBD2 (5 bases). The V end lost 5 bases, the J end lost 8 bases, and 19 bases lay between the germline ends. This CDR3 has 15 residues. Germline CDR1 is SNHLY and CDR2 is FYNNEI. For the CDR3, the DNA is TGTGCCAGCAGTTTAACTAGAGGGCCGGGTCATGAGCAGTTCTTC. Translation gives CASSLTRGPGHEQFF.

The chain uses TRBV30 and TRBJ2-5; possibly TRBD1 for D (5 bases). The assigned J gene may be wrong: the sequence end matches TRBJ2-7 better. Germline V gene sequence: CDR1 GTSNPN, CDR2 SVGIG (reference sequence). The CDR3 covers 10 residues. The CDR3 here is CAWGQYEQYF. The CDR3 DNA is TGTGCCTGGGGACAATACGAGCAGTACTTC.

This clone came up once. V and J are TRBV6-1 and TRBJ2-5; 9 bases match TRBD1. Germline V gives CDR1 MNHNS, CDR2 SASEGT. There are 15 residues in the CDR3. V lost 2 bases and J lost 2; bases outside the gene matches: 3. CDR3 sequence: CASSESGTGQETQYF. DNA for the CDR3: TGTGCCAGCAGTGAATCCGGGACAGGGCAAGAGACCCAGTACTTC.

In its sample, this clone was seen a few times. The J gene is TRBJ2-2, the V gene TRBV19; TRBD1 aligns across 7 bases. The junction had 6 bases not matched to a gene; V was cut back by 7 bases and J by 7 bases. The CDR3 spans 13 residues. CDR1 is LNHDA and CDR2 is SQIVND in the germline V gene (reference sequence). The CDR3 DNA follows: TGTGCCAGTACCCCGCAGGGGGACGGGGAGCTGTTTTTT. Its protein product is CASTPQGDGELFF.

This chain joins TRBV15 and TRBJ1-2; D not certain. The germline CDR1 and CDR2 sequences are LNHNV and YYDKDF (reference sequence). This CDR3 comprises 14 residues. Trimming pared 5 bases from V and 4 bases from J, leaving 14 bases between. CDR3 loop: CATSVHRGPYGYTF. The DNA of the CDR3 is TGTGCCACCAGCGTACACCGGGGTCCCTATGGCTACACCTTC.

The chain combines TRBV4-1 with TRBJ2-5; D gene unclear. Germline V gives CDR1 MGHRA, CDR2 YSYEKL. The CDR3 extends over 13 amino acids. V was trimmed by 2 bases and J by 5 bases, leaving 9 bases between them. Here the CDR3 reads CASSQWARETQYF. The CDR3, as DNA: TGCGCCAGCAGCCAATGGGCCCGGGAGACCCAGTACTTC.

This chain links TRBV5-1 with TRBJ2-3; D might be TRBD2 (5 bases). This CDR3 spans 16 amino acids. Trimming shortened V by 1 base and J by 2 bases, and 14 bases separated the two germline ends. Germline V gives CDR1 SGHRS, CDR2 YFSETQ. The CDR3 here is CASSLIEGPLTDTQYF. For the CDR3, the DNA is TGCGCCAGCAGCTTGATCGAGGGTCCACTCACAGATACGCAGTATTTT.

The rearrangement links TRBV30 to TRBJ1-5; D gene unclear. The CDR3 consists of 14 residues. The V and J ends lost 3 bases and 4 bases respectively, with 13 bases between them. Germline-derived CDR1 and CDR2 are GTSNPN and SVGIG (reference sequence). As DNA, the CDR3 is TGTGCCTGGAGGGGAGGGAGCGCTAATCAGCCCCAGCATTTT. As protein: CAWRGGSANQPQHF. Based on the CDR3 plus reference TRBV30 and TRBJ1-5, the full variable domain is SQTIHQWPATLVQPVGSPLSLECTVEGTSNPNLYWYRQAAGRGLQLLFYSVGIGQISSEVPQNLSASRPQDRQFILSSKKLLLSDSGFYLCAWRGGSANQPQHFGDGTRLSIL.

CDR3 DNA: TGCGCCAGCAGCGAGGAGTATTCACCCCTCCACTTT. Translation gives CASSEEYSPLHF. This chain uses TRBV5-1 with TRBJ1-6, with D unresolved. Germline CDR1 is SGHRS and CDR2 is YFSETQ. This CDR3 has 12 residues. The V end was cut by 4 bases, the J end by 8 bases, with 7 bases between.

This clone appeared a few times. J is TRBJ2-3 and V is TRBV19; 13 nucleotides line up with TRBD2. The germline V gene encodes CDR1 LNHDA and CDR2 SQIVND (reference sequence). Unmatched junction bases numbered 3, after V lost 6 bases and J lost 3 bases. This CDR3 has 15 amino acids. Here the CDR3 reads CASRRTSGGTDTQYF. DNA for the CDR3: TGTGCCAGTAGACGGACTAGCGGGGGTACAGATACGCAGTATTTT.

The genes are TRBV29-1 and TRBJ1-5; the match to TRBD1 covers 7 bases. This CDR3 region has 16 residues. The V and J ends lost 5 bases and 2 bases, in that order; junction bases with no gene match: 12. Germline CDR1 reads SQVTM; CDR2 reads ANQGSEA. CDR3 in amino acids: CSVTLTGKKGNQPQHF. Written as DNA, the CDR3 is TGCAGCGTTACTCTGACAGGGAAGAAGGGCAATCAGCCCCAGCATTTT.

The gene calls are TRBV5-1 and TRBJ1-1, with D possibly TRBD1 on 5 matching bases. This CDR3 is built from 15 residues. V shed 4 bases and J shed 2 bases, with 15 bases lying between them. Looked up from germline, CDR1 is SGHRS and CDR2 is YFSETQ. In nucleotides, the CDR3 is TGCGCCAGCAGCCCGGGGGGGATTTCAAACACTGAAGCTTTCTTT. Amino acid sequence: CASSPGGISNTEAFF. The full variable domain, in which reference TRBV5-1 and TRBJ1-1 provide the parts outside the CDR3, is KAGVTQTPRYLIKTRGQQVTLSCSPISGHRSVSWYQQTPGQGLQFLFEYFSETQRNKGNFPGRFSGRQFSNSRSEMNVSTLELGDSALYLCASSPGGISNTEAFFGQGTRLTVV.

This clone is a singleton in its sample. The chain carries TRBV5-6 and TRBJ1-2; D possibly corresponds to TRBD1 (5 bases). Trimming shortened V by 3 bases and J by 3 bases, and 6 bases separated the two germline ends. Germline lookup yields CDR1 SGHDT and CDR2 YYEEEE. The CDR3 has 12 residues. CDR3 region: CASSSQDYGYTF. The CDR3 DNA reads as TGTGCCAGCAGCTCACAGGACTATGGCTACACCTTC.

The count of this clone is one. The chain uses TRBV6-5 and TRBJ2-7, with D hard to call. The V gene lost 6 bases and the J gene lost 0 bases, with 12 bases spanning the gap. This CDR3 is 14 amino acids long. In germline, CDR1 is MNHEY, CDR2 SVGAGI. The CDR3 reads CASSRPGSSYEQYF. CDR3 nucleotide sequence: TGTGCCAGCAGCCGCCCGGGCAGCTCCTACGAGCAGTACTTC.

This sequence joins TRBV11-2 and TRBJ2-5, with a weak D call TRBD1 (5 bases). The CDR3 is made up of 14 amino acids. Germline CDR1 SGHAT, CDR2 FQNNGV. The ends were cut back, 5 bases at V and 2 bases at J, with 12 bases in the middle. CDR3 loop: CASSLARTQETQYF. The CDR3 DNA sequence: TGTGCCAGCAGCCTGGCGCGGACACAAGAGACCCAGTACTTC.

The rearrangement joins TRBV15 to TRBJ1-4; 12 bases match TRBD1. Germline assignment: CDR1 LNHNV and CDR2 YYDKDF (reference sequence). The CDR3 is 14 residues long. Trimming cost V 3 bases and J 8 bases; bases outside gene matches: 1. This chain's CDR3 is CATSRGQGAEKLFF. The CDR3 bases are TGTGCCACCAGCAGGGGACAGGGGGCCGAAAAACTGTTTTTT.

The chain links TRBV6-5 to TRBJ1-2; the match to TRBD1 covers 10 bases. In germline, CDR1 is MNHEY, CDR2 SVGAGI. This CDR3 spans 12 amino acids. The J segment lost 12 bases and the V segment lost 6 bases, leaving 7 bases of the junction unmatched. CDR3 sequence: CASRPGQGENTF. The CDR3 DNA reads TGTGCCAGCAGACCCGGACAGGGGGAAAACACCTTC.

The J gene is TRBJ2-7, the V gene TRBV11-2, with D possibly TRBD1 on 6 matching bases. The V end lost 5 bases, the J end lost 7 bases, and 21 bases lay between the germline ends. The CDR3 contains 15 residues. Germline V gene data show CDR1 as SGHAT and CDR2 as FQNNGV. DNA for the CDR3: TGTGCCAGCAGCCCCGGCACAGGGAGAATGGAAGAGCAGTACTTC. The encoded protein is CASSPGTGRMEEQYF.

V and J are TRBV19 and TRBJ2-3; either TRBD1 or TRBD2 may supply D (5 bases each). The CDR3 extends over 15 amino acids. V shed 5 bases and J shed 3 bases, with 15 bases lying between them. CDR1 and CDR2 from the germline V gene are LNHDA and SQIVND (reference sequence). The DNA for the CDR3 is TGTGCCAGTAGTTTCTCCGGGACCCAGACAGATACGCAGTATTTT. Its protein product is CASSFSGTQTDTQYF.

The chain employs TRBV20-1 and TRBJ1-2, with D unresolved. Germline lookup yields CDR1 DFQATT and CDR2 SNEGSKA (reference sequence). This CDR3 is 10 amino acids long. The V and J ends lost 3 bases and 7 bases respectively, with 6 bases between them. CDR3 loop: CSASSAGYTF. CDR3 DNA: TGCAGTGCTAGTTCGGCTGGCTACACCTTC.

The chain links TRBV19 to TRBJ1-1; no reliable D call. The V gene's germline CDR1 is LNHDA and CDR2 SQIVND (reference sequence). This CDR3 region has 14 residues. The germline V and J ends were trimmed by 10 bases and 2 bases, with 17 bases remaining between them. CDR3 amino acids: CATLKGTVNTEAFF. CDR3 nucleotide sequence: TGTGCCACCCTAAAAGGAACGGTTAACACTGAAGCTTTCTTT.